This T cell receptor (beta chain) was recorded in a study of T-cell memory formation after mild COVID-19 (dated by TCRdb to the early 2020s). Notes on the research overall: TCR sequence clusters from the two donors were largely donor specific. In two donors, T-cell clones that expanded and contracted after mild COVID-19 were followed by sequencing TCRalpha and TCRbeta repertoires longitudinally. The cohort was made up of two young adult volunteers, one female and one male, who were previously healthy. The investigation overall reported the following: The detection of some responding clones in pre-infection memory suggests that pre-existing cross-reactive memory T cells joined the SARS-CoV-2 response. Balanced CD4/CD8 phenotypes were observed for clones contracting from day 15 to 85, whereas a bias towards CD4+ was observed for a second wave of clones expanding from day 15 to 37. SARS-CoV-2 specificity was not confirmed for the second-wave clones peaking on day 37. Contracting CD4+ clones were located mainly in the CM and EM memory subsets, whereas CD8+ clones were found to be enriched in EMRA. The study covered only two mild cases, and larger cohorts including severe cases with pre-infection samples were considered necessary.

On this clonotype itself: The clone's antigen remains unknown. There are no base qualities to consult, and no much larger clone falls within one base.

PBMCs were isolated by Ficoll-Paque density gradient centrifugation. The CDR3 runs 16 residues from the cysteine to the phenylalanine. Of the read, only the CDR3 DNA is kept; its 48 bases are in frame from base 1. Per the germline V gene, MDHEN is the CDR1 and SYDVKM is the CDR2. The junction shows trimming of 5 bases on V and 5 bases on J, and the gene matches do not reach 10 bases of it. Reads for this sample came from an Illumina NovaSeq 6000. TCRalpha and TCRbeta cDNA libraries were built by 5'RACE with constant-segment primers, adding sample barcodes and unique molecular identifiers. Trizol reagent was used to extract RNA from every sample. Library amplification was performed in two PCR steps, and a second sample barcode and Illumina TruSeq adapters were introduced in the second step. The libraries were sequenced on an Illumina NovaSeq using 2 x 150 bp paired-end reads. The study's own analysis went as follows. Reads were demultiplexed and collapsed into UMI-guided consensus sequences with migec v1.2.7. With mixcr v2.1.11, UMI consensuses were aligned to TRA and TRB V and J templates and assembled into clonotypes. Clonotypes were classified as expanded or contracted when called significant by both edgeR and NoisET, with noise models trained on biological replicates. For edgeR calls, a false discovery rate-adjusted p below 0.01 and a log2 fold-change threshold of 1 were applied. As an exploratory analysis of dynamics, max-normalized trajectories of the 1000 most abundant clonotypes were examined with PCA combined with hierarchical clustering. Each responding clone was given a CD4 or CD8 phenotype based on the CD4+ and CD8+ repertoires, which had been sequenced separately. Starting from the raw public reads, TCRdb applied fastp trimming at Q25, assembled clones with MiXCR and retained in-frame beta chains. Identical CDR3 proteins give one entry, which carries the most common genes and DNA. These V and J calls are TCRdb output, not the study's own analysis. This sample comprises about half a million distinct CDR3 sequences, about 20% of them detected only once. Together, the top ten hold 9% to 15% of the sample.

Sequencing used PBMCs or a T cell subset sorted from them (not recorded which). The sequence was collected from an adult woman who had mild COVID-19 (a few samples of this study predate the infection). The sample titles of this study are shuffled in the database, so cell type and time point are left out; the donor was told from shared clones. Here the chain combines TRBV28 and TRBJ2-5; a stretch of 11 junction bases matches TRBD2. In nucleotide form, the sequence is TGTGCCAGCAGTCAGGAGACTAGCGGGGCGTGGGAGACCCAGTACTTC. Protein translation: CASSQETSGAWETQYF.